This TCR beta chain was captured in a study of post-analysis software for immune sequencing data. Study results and caveats: F measure grouped same-batch samples tightly together. Controls had lower frequencies than patients of about 5 TRBV segments, which included TRBV5-6, TRBV5-1 and TRBV20-1. Significantly lower normalized Chao1 diversity was seen in multiple sclerosis patients than in controls.

A note on this clonotype: Its antigen is not known. A read error may account for a junction end that differs from germline.

The CDR3 has 18 residues. The germline V gene has CDR1 SGHTA and CDR2 FQGTGA. Presence of unique molecular identifiers characterized the TCR beta cDNA libraries. When about 0.9 to 11 million T cells were used, they gave a few hundred thousand cDNA molecules. TCRdb analysed the PCR reads with MiXCR anew, one entry per CDR3 protein. This sample yields some 690,000 distinct CDR3 sequences, of which more than 50% are seen a single time; about 11% belongs to the top ten. The source of this sequence is a girl aged 2 to 10 with multiple sclerosis. The chain has TRBV7-3 and TRBJ2-1; 8 bases map to TRBD2. The sample was blood. The CDR3 loop reads CASSLKGAGGPGYNEQFF. As DNA, the CDR3 is TGTGCCAGCAGTTTAAAGGGTGCGGGAGGACCGGGTTACAATGAGCAGTTCTTC.